Shown below are 8 T cell receptor beta chains from a single sample sequenced in a study of cytomegalovirus exposure and HLA in healthy donors. The PCR contained 60 Vbeta and 13 Jbeta primers. Clones were sequenced by immunoSEQ multiplex PCR, and TCRdb holds only the in-frame ones, with some missing. The data include 150,000 to 200,000 clones; the top ten clones carry 6.5%. Sequenced: PBMCs. The receptors here all came from a man under 40 in good health and CMV-seronegative.

The chain joins TRBV6-5 to TRBJ2-6, with D perhaps TRBD2 (5 bases). V was clipped by 6 bases and J by 0 bases, with 9 bases between them. CDR1 is MNHEY and CDR2 is SVGAGI in the germline V gene. The length of the CDR3 is 15 residues. The CDR3 loop reads CASRAASSGANVLTF. For the CDR3, the DNA is TGTGCCAGCAGAGCGGCGAGCTCTGGGGCCAACGTCCTGACTTTC.

The CDR3 reads CASSQGLAEAVEQFF. CDR3 in DNA: TGCGCCAGCAGCCAGGGACTAGCGGAGGCGGTTGAGCAGTTCTTC. The chain carries TRBV5-1 and TRBJ2-1; 11 nucleotides match TRBD2. Germline CDR1 and CDR2: SGHRS and YFSETQ. J gave up 9 bases and V 4 bases, and 9 bases lay outside the gene matches. The length of the CDR3 is 15 residues.

The chain combines TRBV5-4 with TRBJ2-7; 10 positions match TRBD1. With 4 bases clipped from V and 1 base from J, the junction kept 8 bases outside the gene matches. This CDR3 contains 16 residues. CDR1 is SGHNT, CDR2 YYREEE, per germline (reference sequence). Here the CDR3 DNA reads TGTGCCAGCAGCGTCGGACAGGGGGTGGGGTCCTACGAGCAGTACTTC. Amino acids: CASSVGQGVGSYEQYF. Drawing the rest from reference TRBV5-4 and TRBJ2-7, the complete variable domain is ETGVTQSPTHLIKTRGQQVTLRCSSQSGHNTVSWYQQALGQGPQFIFQYYREEENGRGNFPPRFSGLQFPNYSSELNVNALELDDSALYLCASSVGQGVGSYEQYFGPGTRLTVT.

Here the CDR3 DNA reads TGCGCCAGCAGCCACCGACAGGGGGTAATCTACGAGCAGTACTTC. Translation: CASSHRQGVIYEQYF. The V call is TRBV4-1, the J call TRBJ2-5, with 9 bases lining up with TRBD1. The end of the DNA fits TRBJ2-7 better, so the J call may be wrong. From germline, CDR1 is MGHRA and CDR2 YSYEKL. This CDR3 is 15 amino acids long.

The V call is TRBV29-1, the J call TRBJ1-1; the match to TRBD1 covers 8 bases. J lost 4 bases, V lost 4 bases, and 11 bases had no gene match. CDR1 SQVTM and CDR2 ANQGSEA come from the germline V gene. The CDR3 extends over 15 amino acids. The CDR3: CSVGGETGVPTEAFF. For the CDR3, the DNA is TGCAGCGTTGGGGGGGAGACAGGGGTGCCCACTGAAGCTTTCTTT.

This chain's CDR3 is CASSEGGLGNQPQHF. DNA for the CDR3: TGTGCCAGCAGTGAGGGGGGGTTAGGCAATCAGCCCCAGCATTTT. This chain connects TRBV2 to TRBJ1-5; maybe TRBD1 (5 bases). Per germline, CDR1 SNHLY and CDR2 FYNNEI. CDR3 length: 15 amino acids. Trimming left V 3 bases short and J 2 bases short, with 11 bases between. Full variable domain (outside the CDR3, taken from reference TRBV2 and TRBJ1-5): EPEVTQTPSHQVTQMGQEVILRCVPISNHLYFYWYRQILGQKVEFLVSFYNNEISEKSEIFDDQFSVERPDGSNFTLKIRSTKLEDSAMYFCASSEGGLGNQPQHFGDGTRLSIL.

V is TRBV6-5 and J is TRBJ1-1; D might be TRBD1 (5 bases). The CDR3 extends over 14 amino acids. The germline gives CDR1 MNHEY, CDR2 SVGAGI. V was pared by 4 bases and J by 1 base, with 10 bases between. CDR3 nucleotides: TGTGCCAGCAGTTTCCAGGGAGGGAACACTGAAGCTTTCTTT. This codes for CASSFQGGNTEAFF.

The chain links TRBV6-5 to TRBJ2-5, with 8 positions matching TRBD1. The J call may be wrong; the DNA end is better matched by TRBJ2-7. The CDR3 totals 16 residues. Germline CDR1 MNHEY, CDR2 SVGAGI. The chain's CDR3 is CASSYSVTRTGYEQYF. In DNA form, the CDR3 reads TGTGCCAGCAGTTACTCCGTGACTCGGACAGGGTACGAGCAGTACTTC.